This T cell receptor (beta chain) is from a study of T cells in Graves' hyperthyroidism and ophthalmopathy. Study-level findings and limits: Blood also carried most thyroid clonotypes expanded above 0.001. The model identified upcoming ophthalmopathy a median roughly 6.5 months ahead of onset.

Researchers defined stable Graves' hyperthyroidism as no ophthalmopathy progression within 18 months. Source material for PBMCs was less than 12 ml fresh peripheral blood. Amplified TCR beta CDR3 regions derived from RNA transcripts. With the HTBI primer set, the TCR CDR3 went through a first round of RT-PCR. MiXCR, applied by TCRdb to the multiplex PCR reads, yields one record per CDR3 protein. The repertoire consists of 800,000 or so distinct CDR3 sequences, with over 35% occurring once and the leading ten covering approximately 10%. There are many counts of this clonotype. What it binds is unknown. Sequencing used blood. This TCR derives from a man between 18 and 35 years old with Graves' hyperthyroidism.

CDR3 DNA: TGTGCCAGCAGCCGGGTCGCATATTCACCCCTCCACTTT. This sequence encodes CASSRVAYSPLHF. This rearrangement joins TRBV7-9 to TRBJ1-6; D gene uncertain. In germline, CDR1 is SEHNR, CDR2 FQNEAQ (reference sequence). The CDR3 is made up of 13 amino acids. Between the trimmed V and J ends, which lost 5 bases and 8 bases, there was a span of 10 bases.